This paragraph covers one T cell receptor beta chain sequence. Its antigen remains unknown. This sample is part of a study of a mutant IDH1 vaccine in newly diagnosed glioma. Study in general: Across weeks 1, 3, 5, 7, 11, 15, 19 and 23, patients received a vaccination each time, eight in all. Overall study findings and caveats: The study observed vaccine-induced immune responses in more than 80% of patients. It seemed that pseudoprogression was not linked to changes in the top peripheral T cell clonotypes.

The CDR3 extends over 14 amino acids. Trimming removed 3 bases at V and 5 bases at J, with 14 bases between. Germline V CDR1 and CDR2: SGHNT, YYREEE (reference sequence). Regarding time point: week 23, last vaccination. A single vaccine dose contained 300 ug of mutant IDH1 20-mer peptide, and topical imiquimod was used with it. Sequencing used immunoSEQ multiplex PCR; TCRdb keeps in-frame clones, though not all of them. The repertoire includes tens of thousands of clones, 78% of them detected once, and around 5.8% sits in the top ten. The receptor was derived from a woman aged 40 to 55 with glioma. Some clones in this sample may be carry-over from other donors' samples. Sequenced here: PBMCs, sampled from a glioma patient whose treatment included an IDH1 peptide vaccine. The chain couples TRBV5-4 to TRBJ2-5, with D possibly TRBD2 on 5 matching bases. The CDR3 loop reads CASSSAGSVETQYF. CDR3 in DNA: TGTGCCAGCAGCTCCGCCGGTAGCGTTGAGACCCAGTACTTC.